Shown below are 3 T cell receptor beta chains from a single sample sequenced in a study of T cells in Graves' hyperthyroidism and ophthalmopathy. The CDR3 regions of TCR beta were amplified from RNA transcripts. Using the HTBI primer set, a first-round RT-PCR was run on the TCR CDR3. In TCRdb, the multiplex PCR reads were re-called with MiXCR into one record per CDR3 protein. Here the sample spans about 360,000 distinct CDR3 sequences, around 13% being singletons. Sequenced material: blood. All receptors come from a woman between 18 and 30 years old with Graves' hyperthyroidism.

This clonotype came up many times. This chain uses TRBV30 with TRBJ2-7; perhaps TRBD1 as D (6 bases). Germline V gene lookup returns CDR1 GTSNPN and CDR2 SVGIG (reference sequence). The CDR3 covers 13 residues. The germline V and J ends were trimmed by 0 bases and 5 bases, with 11 bases remaining between them. CDR3 region: CAWSVTGSHEQYF. The CDR3 coding sequence is TGTGCCTGGAGTGTAACAGGGTCACACGAGCAGTACTTC.

This clonotype has more than one count but fewer than ten. The V gene is TRBV9, the J gene TRBJ2-5; TRBD2 agrees at 7 bases. This CDR3 comprises 15 residues. V lost 0 bases and J lost 3; bases outside the gene matches: 5. CDR1 and CDR2 (germline): SGDLS, YYNGEE. The DNA of the CDR3 is TGTGCCAGCAGCGTAGATACTAGCGTTGAAGAGACCCAGTACTTC. It translates to CASSVDTSVEETQYF.

Ten or more counts support this clonotype. The chain employs TRBV28 and TRBJ2-2; 7 bases agree with TRBD1. The CDR3 extends over 14 amino acids. Germline trimming cut 3 bases from V and 6 bases from J; bases unmatched to any gene: 4. Germline V gene lookup returns CDR1 MDHEN and CDR2 SYDVKM. The CDR3 DNA sequence: TGTGCCAGCAGTTTCTCACAGGGGTCCGGGGAGCTGTTTTTT. Protein: CASSFSQGSGELFF.